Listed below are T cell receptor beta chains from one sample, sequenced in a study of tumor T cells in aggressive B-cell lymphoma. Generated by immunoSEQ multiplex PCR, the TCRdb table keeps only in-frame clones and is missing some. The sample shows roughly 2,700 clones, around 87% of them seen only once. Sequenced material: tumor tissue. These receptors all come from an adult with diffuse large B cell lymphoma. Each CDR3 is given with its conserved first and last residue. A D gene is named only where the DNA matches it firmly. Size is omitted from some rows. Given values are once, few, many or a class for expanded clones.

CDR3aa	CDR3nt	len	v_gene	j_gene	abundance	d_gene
CAWSLRGDKNIQYF	TGTGCCTGGAGTCTCCGGGGTGACAAAAACATTCAGTACTTC	14	TRBV30	TRBJ2-4	NA	NA
CASSLLSSPLHF	TGTGCCAGCAGCTTACTTTCCTCACCCCTCCACTTT	12	TRBV7-9	TRBJ1-6	NA	NA
CASSKQGRTNEKLFF	TGTGCCAGCAGCAAACAGGGTCGAACTAATGAAAAACTGTTTTTT	15	TRBV5-4	TRBJ1-4	NA	NA
CSVGDSYEQYF	TGCAGCGTTGGCGACAGCTACGAGCAGTACTTC	11	TRBV29-1	TRBJ2-7	NA	NA
CASSLRDSPLHF	TGTGCCAGCAGCTTGCGGGATTCACCCCTCCACTTT	12	TRBV7-9	TRBJ1-6	few	NA
CASRTGSSNQPQHF	TGTGCCAGCAGAACAGGGTCAAGCAATCAGCCCCAGCATTTT	14	TRBV6-1	TRBJ1-5	NA	NA
CASSPDRGLGGYTF	TGTGCCAGCAGTCCGGACAGGGGGTTAGGCGGCTACACCTTC	14	TRBV2	TRBJ1-2	once	TRBD1
CASSLSGTAQETQYF	TGTGCCAGCAGTTTATCCGGGACAGCTCAAGAGACCCAGTACTTC	15	TRBV27	TRBJ2-5	NA	TRBD1
CAIKVSENTEAFF	TGTGCCATCAAAGTCAGTGAGAACACTGAAGCTTTCTTT	13	TRBV10-3	TRBJ1-1	NA	NA
CAIRAQSGEQYF	TGTGCCATACGAGCACAGTCTGGGGAGCAGTACTTC	12	TRBV7-9	TRBJ2-7	NA	NA
CASGREKLFF	TGTGCCAGCGGGAGGGAAAAACTGTTTTTT	10	TRBV28	TRBJ1-4	NA	NA
CASSSQGFGYTF	TGTGCCAGCAGCTCGCAGGGCTTTGGCTACACCTTC	12	TRBV5-8	TRBJ1-2	NA	NA
CASSLSEDYGYTF	TGCGCCAGCAGCTTGTCGGAGGACTATGGCTACACCTTC	13	TRBV5-1	TRBJ1-2	NA	NA
CAISELGTKSSYEQYF	TGTGCCATCAGTGAGCTGGGGACAAAGAGCTCCTACGAGCAGTACTTC	16	TRBV10-3	TRBJ2-7	NA	NA
CASSFPPLHEQYF	TGTGCCAGCAGCTTTCCACCCCTACACGAGCAGTACTTC	13	TRBV5-6	TRBJ2-7	NA	NA
CASSLIRGDQETQYF	TGTGCCAGCAGCTTAATCCGGGGGGATCAAGAGACCCAGTACTTC	15	TRBV7-2	TRBJ2-5	NA	TRBD2
CASRWTGGMGELFF	TGTGCCAGCAGGTGGACAGGGGGAATGGGGGAGCTGTTTTTT	14	TRBV28	TRBJ2-2	NA	TRBD1
CASSQERGLGYTF	TGCGCCAGCAGCCAAGAAAGGGGCCTGGGCTACACCTTC	13	TRBV4-1	TRBJ1-2	NA	NA
CASSLDGGTDTGELFF	TGTGCCAGCAGCTTAGATGGCGGGACCGACACCGGGGAGCTGTTTTTT	16	TRBV7-8	TRBJ2-2	NA	NA
CSAGQINTEAFF	TGCAGCGCCGGACAGATAAACACTGAAGCTTTCTTT	12	TRBV29-1	TRBJ1-1	few	NA
CASSQGQGLPFSGNTIYF	TGTGCCAGCAGCCAGGGACAGGGTTTACCCTTCTCTGGAAACACCATATATTTT	18	TRBV5-4	TRBJ1-3	NA	TRBD1
CASSPGITYNEQFF	TGCGCCAGCAGCCCTGGCATCACCTACAATGAGCAGTTCTTC	14	TRBV4-1	TRBJ2-1	NA	NA
CASSLAAGIGNTIYF	TGCGCCAGCAGCTTGGCGGCAGGGATTGGAAACACCATATATTTT	15	TRBV5-1	TRBJ1-3	NA	NA
CAISLGGASTDTQYF	TGTGCCATCAGCCTCGGGGGTGCTAGCACAGATACGCAGTATTTT	15	TRBV10-3	TRBJ2-3	NA	NA
CANSPGLAGADTQYF	TGTGCCAACAGCCCCGGACTAGCGGGAGCAGATACGCAGTATTTT	15	TRBV7-6	TRBJ2-3	NA	TRBD2
CASSPRYQGTEAFF	TGTGCCAGCAGCCCACGGTACCAGGGCACTGAAGCTTTCTTT	14	TRBV7-6	TRBJ1-1	NA	NA
CAWRKGRGGRVETQYF	TGTGCCTGGAGAAAAGGCCGGGGGGGCCGTGTGGAGACCCAGTACTTC	16	TRBV30	TRBJ2-5	NA	TRBD2
CASGRGQGDGYTF	TGTGCCAGCGGCCGGGGACAGGGCGATGGCTACACCTTC	13	TRBV19	TRBJ1-2	NA	TRBD1
CAWSVDRVTYNEQFF	TGTGCCTGGAGTGTAGACAGGGTGACTTACAATGAGCAGTTCTTC	15	TRBV30	TRBJ2-1	NA	TRBD1
CASSARQGYQETQYF	TGTGCCAGCAGCGCTCGACAGGGGTACCAAGAGACCCAGTACTTC	15	TRBV9	TRBJ2-5	NA	TRBD1
CASSIFPGSLRLNEQFF	TGTGCCAGTAGTATCTTCCCGGGGTCCCTCCGACTCAATGAGCAGTTCTTC	17	TRBV19	TRBJ2-1	NA	NA
CASSEYTGDQPQHF	TGTGCCAGCAGTGAATACACAGGGGATCAGCCCCAGCATTTT	14	TRBV25-1	TRBJ1-5	NA	TRBD1
CASSFTSSYNEQFF	TGTGCCAGCAGCTTCACCAGCTCCTACAATGAGCAGTTCTTC	14	TRBV5-6	TRBJ2-1	once	NA
CASLGGVTEAFF	TGTGCCAGCCTAGGGGGGGTCACTGAAGCTTTCTTT	12	TRBV25-1	TRBJ1-1	NA	NA
CASSIPPRGGDSYEQYF	TGTGCCAGTAGTATACCCCCTCGGGGGGGAGACTCCTACGAGCAGTACTTC	17	TRBV19	TRBJ2-7	NA	TRBD2
CAIPTGNDAGANVLTF	TGTGCCATTCCGACAGGGAACGATGCTGGGGCCAACGTCCTGACTTTC	16	TRBV10-3	TRBJ2-6	NA	TRBD1
CASSLKGEGNQPQHF	TGTGCCAGCAGCTTGAAGGGAGAGGGCAATCAGCCCCAGCATTTT	15	TRBV5-6	TRBJ1-5	NA	NA
CSARAVDEQYF	TGCAGTGCTAGAGCGGTAGACGAGCAGTACTTC	11	TRBV20-1	TRBJ2-7	once	NA
CASSPREGSKPQHF	TGTGCCAGCTCACCACGGGAGGGTAGCAAGCCCCAGCATTTT	14	TRBV18	TRBJ1-5	NA	NA
CASSLAGLAGVAIF	TGTGCCAGCAGCTTGGCGGGACTAGCGGGAGTTGCAATCTTC	14	TRBV5-4	TRBJ2-1	NA	TRBD2
CASSFDRGGYTF	TGTGCCAGCAGCTTCGACAGGGGTGGCTACACCTTC	12	TRBV7-9	TRBJ1-2	NA	TRBD1
CASSRLAGDTDTQYF	TGTGCCAGTAGTAGACTAGCGGGAGACACAGATACGCAGTATTTT	15	TRBV19	TRBJ2-3	few	TRBD2
CASSQGIPVVVQYF	TGCGCCAGCAGCCAAGGAATACCGGTAGTGGTTCAGTACTTC	14	TRBV4-3	TRBJ2-4	NA	NA
CASSLVSSEYEQYF	TGTGCCAGCAGTCTAGTCAGCAGTGAATACGAGCAGTACTTC	14	TRBV6-1	TRBJ2-7	NA	NA
CASTPGLAHSSYNEQFF	TGCGCCAGCACCCCCGGACTAGCGCATAGCTCCTACAATGAGCAGTTCTTC	17	TRBV4-1	TRBJ2-1	few	TRBD2
CSVVAGNQPQHF	TGCAGCGTTGTGGCAGGGAATCAGCCCCAGCATTTT	12	TRBV29-1	TRBJ1-5	NA	NA
CASRNSEEPGNEKLFF	TGTGCCAGCAGAAATTCAGAGGAACCCGGTAATGAAAAACTGTTTTTT	16	TRBV11-2	TRBJ1-4	NA	NA
CASSVFGTGNTGELFF	TGTGCCAGCAGCGTCTTCGGGACAGGGAACACCGGGGAGCTGTTTTTT	16	TRBV9	TRBJ2-2	NA	TRBD1
CAIRQTGGSETQYF	TGTGCCATCAGACAAACAGGGGGATCAGAGACCCAGTACTTC	14	TRBV10-3	TRBJ2-5	NA	TRBD1
CASSIAGTGGYGYTF	TGTGCCAGCAGCATCGCCGGGACAGGGGGCTATGGCTACACCTTC	15	TRBV5-8	TRBJ1-2	NA	TRBD1